This entry lists 15 T cell receptor beta chains sequenced from one sample in a study of control samples from healthy donors and cancer patients. Assay used: immunoSEQ multiplex PCR; TCRdb lists only in-frame clones, some missing. The sample records about 140,000 clones, roughly 92% being singletons. Sample: blood. These receptors were taken from a man aged 30-40 years in good health.

The V and J genes are TRBV2 and TRBJ1-5; 9 nucleotides line up with TRBD1. The trim removed 6 bases at V and 6 bases at J, leaving 6 bases unmatched. The germline V gene has CDR1 SNHLY and CDR2 FYNNEI. CDR3 length: 14 residues. CDR3 sequence reads: CASSGTGQRQPQHF. DNA for the CDR3: TGTGCCAGCAGCGGGACAGGGCAACGTCAGCCCCAGCATTTT.

The rearrangement joins TRBV5-8 to TRBJ1-5; a weak D match, TRBD1 (6 bases). V gave up 6 bases and J gave up 4 bases, with 8 bases separating them. This CDR3 is 12 amino acids long. CDR1 and CDR2 from the germline V gene are SGHTS and YDEGEE. CDR3 sequence: CASNRVNQPQHF. The CDR3 DNA reads TGTGCCAGCAACAGGGTGAATCAGCCCCAGCATTTT.

This clone was observed once. The rearrangement links TRBV7-9 to TRBJ1-1; no firm D call. V was clipped by 1 base and J by 3 bases, with 6 bases between them. This CDR3 spans 13 amino acids. Germline CDR1 reads SEHNR; CDR2 reads FQNEAQ (reference sequence). CDR3 bases: TGTGCCAGCAGCTTAGGTTTGGACACTGAAGCTTTCTTT. Its protein product is CASSLGLDTEAFF.

The gene calls are TRBV30 and TRBJ1-1, with TRBD1 matching over 9 bases. The junction had 9 bases not matched to a gene; V was cut back by 5 bases and J by 5 bases. The CDR3 sequence is 14 residues long. Germline V gene data show CDR1 as GTSNPN and CDR2 as SVGIG (reference sequence). The CDR3 nucleotides are TGTGCCTGGTGCCGGGACAGGGTTATGACTGAAGCTTTCTTT. Its translation is CAWCRDRVMTEAFF.

The chain is built from TRBV7-9 and TRBJ1-1, with D unclear. Germline V gene data show CDR1 as SEHNR and CDR2 as FQNEAQ (reference sequence). The V and J ends lost 1 base and 6 bases respectively, with 6 bases between them. The CDR3 loop spans 12 amino acids. The CDR3 reads CASSLGGPEAFF. CDR3 in DNA: TGTGCCAGCAGCTTAGGGGGTCCTGAAGCTTTCTTT. Full variable domain (rest looked up from reference TRBV7-9 and TRBJ1-1): DTGVSQNPRHKITKRGQNVTFRCDPISEHNRLYWYRQTLGQGPEFLTYFQNEAQLEKSRLLSDRFSAERPKGSFSTLEIQRTEQGDSAMYLCASSLGGPEAFFGQGTRLTVV.

The chain uses TRBV29-1 and TRBJ2-2, with 7 bases identical to TRBD2. Germline assignment: CDR1 SQVTM and CDR2 ANQGSEA. The CDR3 runs 15 residues. Losses at the gene ends were 4 bases for V and 2 bases for J; bases not matched to a gene: 7. Here the CDR3 reads CSVGGSAINTGELFF. The CDR3 coding sequence is TGCAGCGTTGGCGGGAGTGCCATTAACACCGGGGAGCTGTTTTTT.

This sequence joins TRBV10-3 and TRBJ2-2; TRBD2 might be the D (6 bases). V lost 10 bases and J lost 0, with 12 bases in between. This CDR3 comprises 14 residues. CDR1 and CDR2 (germline): ENHRY, SYGVKD. CDR3 nucleotides: TGTGCCACCCTGGGGAGGACGAACACCGGGGAGCTGTTTTTT. Its translation: CATLGRTNTGELFF.

This rearrangement joins TRBV2 to TRBJ2-7; no definite D call. CDR1 and CDR2 (germline): SNHLY, FYNNEI. This CDR3 region has 13 residues. Between the trimmed V and J ends, which lost 6 bases and 3 bases, there was a span of 12 bases. The CDR3 loop reads CASSYSSFYEQYF. The CDR3 DNA reads as TGTGCCAGCAGCTACAGTTCTTTCTACGAGCAGTACTTC.

The chain combines TRBV6-5 with TRBJ1-2, with a tentative D call TRBD1 (6 bases). The V end lost 1 base, the J end lost 3 bases, and 12 bases lay between the germline ends. Germline CDR1 reads MNHEY; CDR2 reads SVGAGI. The CDR3 length is 15 residues. CDR3 amino acids: CASSYLQGGDYGYTF. DNA of the CDR3: TGTGCCAGCAGTTACTTACAGGGTGGTGACTATGGCTACACCTTC.

Worth noting for this clone: This CDR3 is also generated by other DNA sequences in the sample. V usage is TRBV9 and J usage is TRBJ2-5; TRBD2 matches 9 bases. Per the germline V gene, CDR1 is SGDLS and CDR2 is YYNGEE. The CDR3 consists of 14 residues. With 0 bases clipped from V and 4 bases from J, the junction kept 1 base outside the gene matches. The CDR3 DNA reads as TGTGCCAGCAGCGTAGGGCGGGGGGGAGAGACCCAGTACTTC. Amino acids: CASSVGRGGETQYF.

This chain links TRBV7-9 with TRBJ2-1; D might be TRBD2 (5 bases). The ends were cut back, 5 bases at V and 9 bases at J, with 14 bases in the middle. This CDR3 spans 13 amino acids. Germline CDR1 and CDR2: SEHNR and FQNEAQ (reference sequence). CDR3 nucleotide sequence: TGTGCCAGCAGCCCGGACTCCTGGGGTGAGCAGTTCTTC. Translation gives CASSPDSWGEQFF.

The V and J genes are TRBV27 and TRBJ2-7, with 13 positions matching TRBD2. V lost 7 bases to trimming and J lost 0 bases; unmatched junction nucleotides: 9. The CDR3 runs to 17 residues. Germline CDR1 reads MNHEY; CDR2 reads SMNVEV (reference sequence). The CDR3 here is CASKELAGGGSSYEQYF. CDR3 DNA: TGTGCCAGCAAGGAACTAGCGGGAGGGGGCAGCTCCTACGAGCAGTACTTC.

The J gene is TRBJ1-1, the V gene TRBV7-2; D not resolved. CDR1 and CDR2 from the germline V gene are SGHTA and FQGNSA. There are 13 residues in the CDR3. V gave up 2 bases and J gave up 8 bases, with 12 bases separating them. The chain's CDR3 is CASSLRPKGEAFF. The CDR3 DNA reads as TGTGCCAGCAGCTTAAGGCCCAAAGGCGAAGCTTTCTTT.

The chain carries TRBV6-2 or TRBV6-3 and TRBJ1-3; perhaps TRBD1 as D (5 bases). The germline V gene encodes CDR1 MNHEY and CDR2 SVGEGT. There are 15 residues in the CDR3. Trimming shortened V by 6 bases and J by 2 bases, and 14 bases separated the two germline ends. Written as DNA, the CDR3 is TGTGCCAGCAGCACGGCCGGGACCGCTGGAAACACCATATATTTT. Amino acids: CASSTAGTAGNTIYF.

For the CDR3, the DNA is TGTGCTAGTGGTTTGGTGGCACAGGGGGGCACTGAAGCTTTCTTT. Protein sequence: CASGLVAQGGTEAFF. J is TRBJ1-1 and V is TRBV12-5; 8 bases line up with TRBD1. V shed 0 bases, J shed 4 bases, and the junction held 4 bases outside the gene matches. CDR1 and CDR2 from the germline V gene are LGHNT and FRNRAP. The CDR3 is 15 amino acids.